The clone carrying this T cell receptor (beta chain) was seen a handful of times. Its antigen is as yet unknown. Each CDR3 protein gets one entry after TCRdb re-called the RT-PCR reads with MiXCR. Among approximately 520,000 distinct CDR3 sequences, about 15% were seen once, and the ten largest hold 3% to 3.5%. This record comes from a study of response to subunit inactivated influenza vaccine. Whole-study results and caveats: Few additional T cells are recruited per seasonal influenza vaccination, authors suggested.

Per the germline V gene, CDR1 is SGHDN and CDR2 is FVKESK. V shed 4 bases and J 12 bases; nucleotides not matched to a gene: 9. There are 15 residues in the CDR3. The sequenced sample was CD4+ T cells sorted from PBMCs, obtained around 2 years after vaccination. V is TRBV14 and J is TRBJ2-4; TRBD2 aligns across 13 bases. This receptor was taken from a man aged 45 to 70 who received an inactivated influenza vaccine. CDR3 loop: CASSLHPGTSGNQYF. As DNA, the CDR3 is TGTGCCAGCAGCCTCCACCCCGGGACTAGCGGGAATCAGTACTTC.